Following are 14 T cell receptor beta chains from one sample sequenced in a study of shared clonotypes between healthy human individuals. TCRdb keeps only in-frame clones here, not all; method: immunoSEQ multiplex PCR. Among around 2.3 million clones listed, approximately 95% were seen once. Sequenced sample: naive CD4+ T cells sorted from blood. Subset here: CD45RA+ positively selected. The origin of the receptors is a man between 18 and 35 years old in good health.

V usage is TRBV10-1 and J usage is TRBJ2-3; D might be TRBD2 (5 bases). The germline V gene encodes CDR1 WNHNN and CDR2 SYGVQD (reference sequence). Trimming shortened V by 0 bases and J by 7 bases, and 14 bases separated the two germline ends. This CDR3 has 15 residues. The CDR3 DNA sequence: TGCGCCAGCAGTGAGTCGATGCATTCGGGGAATACGCAGTATTTT. Amino acids: CASSESMHSGNTQYF.

V is TRBV9 and J is TRBJ1-3, with no clear D. Trimming took 4 bases from V and 0 from J, leaving 11 bases between them. CDR1 and CDR2 from the germline V gene are SGDLS and YYNGEE. This CDR3 has 15 residues. CDR3 nucleotides: TGTGCCAGCAGCCTGGACGGAAGCTCTGGAAACACCATATATTTT. It translates to CASSLDGSSGNTIYF.

The V gene is TRBV7-2, the J gene TRBJ2-5, with D perhaps matching TRBD2 (7 bases). This CDR3 region has 15 residues. Trimming stripped 5 bases from V and 4 bases from J, with 17 bases between. The germline V gene has CDR1 SGHTA and CDR2 FQGNSA. The DNA for the CDR3 is TGTGCCAGCAGCCCAGGAGGGGGGGGGCGAGAGACCCAGTACTTC. It specifies CASSPGGGGRETQYF.

The V gene is TRBV29-1, the J gene TRBJ2-1; 8 nucleotides agree with TRBD2. V trimming: 7 bases; J trimming: 7 bases; junction bases outside the gene matches: 9. This CDR3 region has 13 residues. Germline CDR1 reads SQVTM; CDR2 reads ANQGSEA. CDR3 region: CSAPGSGVNEQFF. CDR3 nucleotide sequence: TGCAGCGCGCCGGGTAGCGGGGTTAATGAGCAGTTCTTC.

V and J are TRBV5-1 and TRBJ1-1, with a weak D call TRBD1 (6 bases). This CDR3 is 18 amino acids long. Germline CDR1 and CDR2: SGHRS and YFSETQ. V was trimmed by 4 bases and J by 0 bases, leaving 22 bases between them. The CDR3 is CASSRGTSALRMNTEAFF. In nucleotides, the CDR3 is TGCGCCAGCAGCAGAGGGACATCAGCCCTTCGGATGAACACTGAAGCTTTCTTT. The full variable domain, its missing parts supplied by reference TRBV5-1 and TRBJ1-1, is KAGVTQTPRYLIKTRGQQVTLSCSPISGHRSVSWYQQTPGQGLQFLFEYFSETQRNKGNFPGRFSGRQFSNSRSEMNVSTLELGDSALYLCASSRGTSALRMNTEAFFGQGTRLTVV.

The genes are TRBV6-5 and TRBJ1-2; no clear D. The germline V gene encodes CDR1 MNHEY and CDR2 SVGAGI. The V end lost 6 bases, the J end lost 7 bases, and 18 bases lay between the germline ends. This CDR3 contains 14 residues. The DNA of the CDR3 is TGTGCCAGCAGCTCCTTAGGCGGAACTTCTGGCTACACCTTC. Amino acids: CASSSLGGTSGYTF.

The V and J genes are TRBV2 and TRBJ2-5, with D maybe TRBD1 (8 bases). V was pared by 6 bases and J by 2 bases, with 13 bases between. Germline V gives CDR1 SNHLY, CDR2 FYNNEI. The CDR3 runs to 14 residues. The CDR3 region is CASSLQGGQETQYF. CDR3 DNA sequence: TGTGCCAGCAGCCTACAGGGGGGGCAAGAGACCCAGTACTTC.

This chain links TRBV29-1 with TRBJ1-2, with unresolved D. Germline CDR1 is SQVTM and CDR2 is ANQGSEA. The V end lost 7 bases, the J end lost 4 bases, and 16 bases lay between the germline ends. This CDR3 has 13 amino acids. CDR3 DNA sequence: TGCAGCGCTCTCCCTCCGAATTCCTATGGCTACACCTTC. Amino acid sequence: CSALPPNSYGYTF.

This clone came up once. This sequence joins TRBV7-2 and TRBJ2-7; 7 bases are a match to TRBD1. The CDR3 is made up of 14 amino acids. The germline CDR1 and CDR2 sequences are SGHTA and FQGNSA. V lost 5 bases to trimming and J lost 6 bases; unmatched junction nucleotides: 10. This chain's CDR3 is CASSPAGTAVEQYF. CDR3 sequence (DNA): TGTGCCAGCAGCCCCGCCGGGACAGCAGTCGAGCAGTACTTC.

V and J are TRBV7-2 and TRBJ2-4; D remains ambiguous. This CDR3 contains 12 residues. Germline CDR1 reads SGHTA; CDR2 reads FQGNSA. V lost 5 bases and J 8 bases, leaving 10 bases between the germline ends. This CDR3 reads CASSPDVDIQYF. The CDR3, as DNA: TGTGCCAGCAGCCCCGACGTGGACATTCAGTACTTC.

The chain couples TRBV9 to TRBJ1-1; D is uncertain. V lost 0 bases, J lost 0 bases, and 9 bases lay in between. Germline CDR1 and CDR2: SGDLS and YYNGEE. The CDR3 has 15 residues. CDR3 in DNA: TGTGCCAGCAGCGTAGACCACAGACTGAACACTGAAGCTTTCTTT. Its translation: CASSVDHRLNTEAFF.

V and J are TRBV6-5 and TRBJ2-1, with 7 positions matching TRBD2. Per germline, CDR1 MNHEY and CDR2 SVGAGI. V lost 5 bases, J lost 9 bases, and 10 bases stayed unmatched. The CDR3 has 14 residues. The CDR3 reads CASSGLVSATEQFF. The CDR3 nucleotides read TGTGCCAGCAGTGGACTAGTGTCTGCTACTGAGCAGTTCTTC.

The chain recombines TRBV28 with TRBJ2-4; a possible D gene is TRBD1 (5 bases). Germline assignment: CDR1 MDHEN and CDR2 SYDVKM. The CDR3 covers 14 residues. Trimming took off 3 bases at V and 7 bases at J, with 13 bases between the two ends. CDR3 region: CASSFEPAGNIQYF. CDR3 nucleotide sequence: TGTGCCAGCAGTTTCGAACCGGCAGGGAACATTCAGTACTTC.

V usage is TRBV7-2 and J usage is TRBJ2-7; D possibly corresponds to TRBD2 (6 bases). V shed 5 bases and J shed 2 bases, with 13 bases lying between them. The CDR3 has 14 amino acids. Looked up from germline, CDR1 is SGHTA and CDR2 is FQGNSA. CDR3 sequence reads: CASSPRRTTYEQYF. The CDR3 DNA reads TGTGCCAGCAGCCCCCGGCGGACTACCTACGAGCAGTACTTC.